This T cell receptor beta chain was sequenced for a study of siplizumab effects on memory and regulatory T cells. The wider study: The pairing of mixed lymphocyte reactions set siplizumab at around 0.94 ug/mL against the absence of drug. Study-level findings and limits: Naive T cells seemed more diverse than memory cells and seemed major alloresponse contributors.

As concerns this clone: The antigen remains unidentified.

It was at 37°C and for about 6 days that the mixed lymphocyte reaction cells were cocultured. The CDR3 length is 14 residues. J lost 7 bases, V lost 6 bases, and 9 bases had no gene match. Germline CDR1 MDHEN, CDR2 SYDVKM. The method was immunoSEQ multiplex PCR; TCRdb's version includes in-frame clones alone and lacks a portion of them. This table holds some 14,000 clones, 40% to 55% found once. Input material: CFSE-low (dividing) CD4+ T cells sorted from an allogeneic mixed lymphocyte reaction. The chain joins TRBV28 to TRBJ2-7, with 10 nucleotides matching TRBD1. The origin of this receptor is a human donor in good health; the cells came from an allogeneic mixed lymphocyte reaction. Some clones in this sample may be carry-over from other donors' samples. CDR3 in amino acids: CASSNRQGAREQYF. CDR3 coding DNA: TGTGCCAGCAGCAACAGACAGGGGGCTAGGGAGCAGTACTTC.